This T cell receptor beta chain was documented in a study of CD8+ T cells in alopecia areata. The sample holds a few counts of this clone. The authors sorted CD4+ and CD8+ T cells from PBMCs. cDNA reverse transcribed from extracted RNA served as the sequencing template. Libraries were prepared by immunoSEQ multiplex PCR; TCRdb keeps only in-frame clonotypes and omits some of them. Counted here are 200,000 to 250,000 clones, just over 55% occurring once; the ten biggest clones make up nearly 5%. The source of this sequence is a human donor in good health. Sequenced input: CD8+ T cells sorted from blood.

CDR3 bases: TGTGCCAGCTCCTCCGGAGAGGGGTTGGGTCTCTATGGCTACACCTTC. Encoded protein: CASSSGEGLGLYGYTF. This sequence joins TRBV7-9 and TRBJ1-2; D might be TRBD1 (5 bases). The CDR3 spans 16 residues. Germline CDR1 and CDR2: SEHNR and FQNEAQ (reference sequence). Between the trimmed V and J ends, which lost 8 bases and 4 bases, there was a span of 23 bases.